This passage covers 32 T cell receptor beta chains from one sample sequenced in a study of ipilimumab plus nivolumab after autologous stem cell transplantation. Sequencing used immunoSEQ multiplex PCR; TCRdb keeps in-frame clones, though not all of them. The sample consists of about 12,000 clones, 60% to 80% of them appearing once. Specimen: PBMCs, collected in a trial of ipilimumab plus nivolumab as post-transplant consolidation. The receptor set was obtained from a male donor with multiple myeloma.

This clone was counted only a few times. This chain links TRBV6-5 with TRBJ1-3; D is undetermined. The CDR3 length is 15 residues. Looked up from germline, CDR1 is MNHEY and CDR2 is SVGAGI. The ends were cut back, 6 bases at V and 2 bases at J, with 14 bases in the middle. CDR3 region: CASSALQRPGNTIYF. CDR3 coding DNA: TGTGCCAGCAGCGCCTTACAGAGGCCTGGAAACACCATATATTTT.

V and J are TRBV19 and TRBJ1-2, with 7 bases fitting TRBD1. CDR1 and CDR2 (germline): LNHDA, SQIVND (reference sequence). The CDR3 totals 13 residues. Losses at the gene ends were 7 bases for V and 4 bases for J; bases not matched to a gene: 6. CDR3 in amino acids: CASTSGQTYGYTF. In DNA form, the CDR3 reads TGTGCCAGTACCTCGGGACAGACCTATGGCTACACCTTC.

This sequence joins TRBV5-4 and TRBJ2-5; D is perhaps TRBD1 or TRBD2 (5 bases each). CDR1 and CDR2 (germline): SGHNT, YYREEE (reference sequence). This CDR3 is 14 amino acids long. V dropped 2 bases and J dropped 6 bases, with 14 bases sitting between them. The CDR3 DNA is TGTGCCAGCAGCTTTACCCAGGGACGAAAGACCCAGTACTTC. This translates into CASSFTQGRKTQYF. Filled out from reference TRBV5-4 and TRBJ2-5, the complete variable domain reads ETGVTQSPTHLIKTRGQQVTLRCSSQSGHNTVSWYQQALGQGPQFIFQYYREEENGRGNFPPRFSGLQFPNYSSELNVNALELDDSALYLCASSFTQGRKTQYFGPGTRLLVL.

The chain combines TRBV5-5 with TRBJ1-2; no reliable D call. The CDR3 runs to 13 residues. The V gene lost 2 bases and the J gene lost 8 bases, with 13 bases spanning the gap. Germline assignment: CDR1 SGHKS and CDR2 YYEKEE (reference sequence). The CDR3 spells CASSLEGRTGYTF. The CDR3 region has the DNA TGTGCCAGCAGCTTAGAGGGCAGGACGGGCTACACCTTC.

The J gene is TRBJ2-2, the V gene TRBV28, with D tentatively TRBD2 (5 bases). CDR3 length: 15 residues. Germline lookup yields CDR1 MDHEN and CDR2 SYDVKM. Trimming took 2 bases from V and 1 from J, leaving 8 bases between them. This chain's CDR3 is CASSLAGLNTGELFF. The CDR3 DNA reads TGTGCCAGCAGTTTAGCAGGACTGAACACCGGGGAGCTGTTTTTT.

The rearrangement uses TRBV23-1 and TRBJ2-7; 11 bases are a match to TRBD1. TRBV23-1 is classed as an ORF, of uncertain function. After removal of 0 bases from V and 3 bases from J, the junction contained 22 bases not matched to a gene. The CDR3 is 22 amino acids. The CDR3 sequence is CASSQSWTGGDFSLIPYYEQYF. DNA for the CDR3: TGCGCCAGCAGTCAATCCTGGACAGGGGGCGATTTCTCCCTAATCCCTTACTACGAGCAGTACTTC.

The chain has TRBV28 and TRBJ2-2; 14 bases are shared with TRBD2. V was pared by 6 bases and J by 0 bases, with 9 bases of the junction left unmatched. Germline CDR1 is MDHEN and CDR2 is SYDVKM. This CDR3 comprises 19 residues. The CDR3 region has the DNA TGTGCCAGCAGACCTACAGGGACTAGCGGGGGAACGAACACCGGGGAGCTGTTTTTT. It yields the protein CASRPTGTSGGTNTGELFF.

The chain uses TRBV6-6 and TRBJ2-5; 7 positions agree with TRBD2. This CDR3 contains 12 residues. V shed 9 bases and J 7 bases; nucleotides not matched to a gene: 8. Per germline, CDR1 MNHNY and CDR2 SVGAGI (reference sequence). The CDR3 nucleotides are TGTGCCAGTGGGAGGGAGTTCGCGACCCAGTACTTC. Amino acid sequence: CASGREFATQYF.

The V and J genes are TRBV7-2 and TRBJ2-1; D might be TRBD1 or TRBD2, each matching 6 bases. Germline V gene lookup returns CDR1 SGHTA and CDR2 FQGNSA. This CDR3 contains 13 residues. Deletions cut 5 bases from V and 15 bases from J, with 20 bases between. CDR3 protein: CASSPSWGALGFF. The CDR3 DNA reads as TGTGCCAGCAGCCCTAGCTGGGGGGCCTTAGGGTTCTTC.

This clone was recorded a few times. V usage is TRBV5-8 and J usage is TRBJ2-7, with D possibly matching TRBD1 (5 bases). V gave up 5 bases and J gave up 1 base, with 16 bases separating them. The V gene's germline CDR1 is SGHTS and CDR2 YDEGEE. The CDR3 is 15 amino acids. Here the CDR3 reads CASSRSVAGSYEQYF. Written as DNA, the CDR3 is TGTGCCAGCAGTCGGTCGGTAGCAGGGTCCTACGAGCAGTACTTC.

The gene calls are TRBV9 and TRBJ1-6; the D gene is possibly TRBD1 (6 bases). V was clipped by 1 base and J by 9 bases, with 11 bases between them. The CDR3 consists of 14 residues. CDR1 SGDLS and CDR2 YYNGEE come from the germline V gene. The CDR3 loop reads CASSVQQGGSPLHF. In DNA form, the CDR3 reads TGTGCCAGCAGCGTACAACAGGGAGGTTCACCCCTCCACTTT.

V is TRBV2 and J is TRBJ2-5; the D is unclear. The V end lost 8 bases, the J end lost 8 bases, and 6 bases lay between the germline ends. Germline V gene lookup returns CDR1 SNHLY and CDR2 FYNNEI. CDR3 size: 9 residues. Written as DNA, the CDR3 is TGTGCCAGCGGGGTTACCCAGTACTTC. This codes for CASGVTQYF.

The CDR3 here is CASSLPPGTGGYGYTF. CDR3 nucleotide sequence: TGCGCCAGCAGCTTGCCCCCCGGGACAGGGGGGTATGGCTACACCTTC. This chain links TRBV5-1 with TRBJ1-2, with 11 bases that match TRBD1. Germline CDR1 is SGHRS and CDR2 is YFSETQ. This CDR3 has 16 amino acids. V was pared by 1 base and J by 5 bases, with 7 bases of the junction left unmatched.

The chain combines TRBV28 with TRBJ1-1, with D possibly TRBD1 on 5 matching bases. CDR1 and CDR2 (germline): MDHEN, SYDVKM. The CDR3 spans 15 residues. Trimming removed 5 bases from V and 11 bases from J, with 24 bases in between. The CDR3 nucleotides read TGTGCCAGCAGTCCCCTGGCAGGGCCCGTTGATGACGCTTTCTTT. It translates to CASSPLAGPVDDAFF.

This rearrangement joins TRBV19 to TRBJ2-7; 12 nucleotides align to TRBD2. Germline V gene lookup returns CDR1 LNHDA and CDR2 SQIVND (reference sequence). Germline trimming cut 5 bases from V and 3 bases from J; bases unmatched to any gene: 5. The length of the CDR3 is 15 residues. The CDR3 nucleotides are TGTGCCAGTAGTCGGACTAGCGGGGAACACTACGAGCAGTACTTC. Its protein is CASSRTSGEHYEQYF.

The chain carries TRBV28 and TRBJ1-1; D might be TRBD1 (6 bases). This CDR3 has 17 residues. Trimming stripped 6 bases from V and 7 bases from J, with 27 bases between. Per the germline V gene, CDR1 is MDHEN and CDR2 is SYDVKM. This CDR3 is CASRPGGGATSLGEAFF. The CDR3 DNA reads as TGTGCCAGCAGACCGGGGGGCGGGGCGACGAGTCTGGGTGAAGCTTTCTTT.

The rearrangement joins TRBV11-1 to TRBJ2-7; a possible D gene is TRBD1 (6 bases). The CDR3 sequence is 14 residues long. The V and J ends lost 5 bases and 4 bases respectively, with 15 bases between them. In germline, CDR1 is SGHAT, CDR2 FQDESV (reference sequence). CDR3 DNA sequence: TGTGCCAGCAGCCAGCCGGGGACACCATACGAGCAGTACTTC. This sequence encodes CASSQPGTPYEQYF.

The chain has TRBV6-6 and TRBJ1-1; D may be TRBD1 (6 bases). The germline gives CDR1 MNHNY, CDR2 SVGAGI (reference sequence). V was clipped by 0 bases and J by 5 bases, with 16 bases between them. The CDR3 runs 16 residues. In DNA form, the CDR3 reads TGTGCCAGCAGTTACTCGGATGGGCGAAGGGGGACTGAAGCTTTCTTT. It translates to CASSYSDGRRGTEAFF.

With respect to this clone: The sample holds other DNA sequences that translate to the same CDR3. This sequence joins TRBV7-2 and TRBJ2-6, with D unclear. Looked up from germline, CDR1 is SGHTA and CDR2 is FQGNSA. The CDR3 runs to 14 residues. The germline V and J ends were trimmed by 2 bases and 0 bases, with 2 bases remaining between them. For the CDR3, the DNA is TGTGCCAGCAGCTTAAGCTCTGGGGCCAACGTCCTGACTTTC. Its translation: CASSLSSGANVLTF.

This clone was observed a handful of times. The gene calls are TRBV28 and TRBJ1-4; no clear D gene. V was shortened by 0 bases and J by 7 bases, with 15 bases between the two germline ends. Germline CDR1 reads MDHEN; CDR2 reads SYDVKM. There are 16 residues in the CDR3. This CDR3 reads CASSLWRGTGIEKLFF. The CDR3 coding sequence is TGTGCCAGCAGTTTATGGCGGGGAACGGGAATTGAAAAACTGTTTTTT.

This clone was found once. The rearrangement links TRBV27 to TRBJ1-4, with D possibly matching TRBD1 (5 bases). V lost 5 bases, J lost 3 bases, and 16 bases lay in between. The length of the CDR3 is 16 residues. CDR1 and CDR2 (germline): MNHEY, SMNVEV (reference sequence). The CDR3 reads CASSTRGLASNEKLFF. Here the CDR3 DNA reads TGTGCCAGCAGTACCCGGGGCTTAGCCTCTAATGAAAAACTGTTTTTT.

The chain has TRBV9 and TRBJ1-3; maybe TRBD1 (5 bases). Trimming shortened V by 0 bases and J by 2 bases, and 15 bases separated the two germline ends. Germline CDR1 SGDLS, CDR2 YYNGEE. The CDR3 extends over 17 amino acids. The CDR3 coding sequence is TGTGCCAGCAGCGTAGCTCAGGCAGGGTCGCCTGGAAACACCATATATTTT. Protein: CASSVAQAGSPGNTIYF.

The chain employs TRBV4-3 and TRBJ2-3; 8 nucleotides agree with TRBD2. J gave up 5 bases and V 1 base, and 8 bases lay outside the gene matches. The CDR3 runs 16 residues. CDR1 and CDR2 from the germline V gene are LGHNA and YSLEER. The CDR3 DNA is TGCGCCAGCAGCCAAGCGGGCACTAGCGGTTTAGATACGCAGTATTTT. Its translation is CASSQAGTSGLDTQYF.

Note on this clone: A junction boundary mismatches the germline segment, possibly from a read error. The chain joins TRBV7-1 to TRBJ1-2; D is ambiguous. TRBV7-1 qualifies as an ORF whose function is uncertain. CDR3 size: 14 residues. The DNA for the CDR3 is TGCGCCAGCAGCCAATGGGGAGTTGTGGATGGCTACACCTTC. This translates into CASSQWGVVDGYTF.

The genes are TRBV7-2 and TRBJ2-2; D not resolved. Trimming removed 6 bases from V and 0 bases from J, with 5 bases in between. This CDR3 contains 13 residues. CDR1 SGHTA and CDR2 FQGNSA come from the germline V gene. CDR3 protein: CASRASNTGELFF. The CDR3 DNA is TGTGCCAGCAGGGCCTCGAACACCGGGGAGCTGTTTTTT.

The V gene is TRBV18, the J gene TRBJ1-2; possibly TRBD1 for D (5 bases). Germline V CDR1 and CDR2: KGHSH, LQKENI. The CDR3 runs to 15 residues. Between the trimmed V and J ends, which lost 3 bases and 8 bases, there was a span of 19 bases. DNA of the CDR3: TGTGCCAGCTCACCCGGGACCACCAAGGCAAGGGGCTACACCTTC. This sequence encodes CASSPGTTKARGYTF. The full variable domain, with the rest looked up from reference TRBV18 and TRBJ1-2, is NAGVMQNPRHLVRRRGQEARLRCSPMKGHSHVYWYRQLPEEGLKFMVYLQKENIIDESGMPKERFSAEFPKEGPSILRIQQVVRGDSAAYFCASSPGTTKARGYTFGSGTRLTVV.

The CDR3 DNA follows: TGTGCCAGTAGTCCTTGGACAGGGCCGAATGAAAAACTGTTTTTT. It is translated as CASSPWTGPNEKLFF. The chain combines TRBV19 with TRBJ1-4; TRBD1 aligns across 8 bases. This CDR3 has 15 residues. V trimming: 5 bases; J trimming: 5 bases; junction bases outside the gene matches: 7. CDR1 LNHDA and CDR2 SQIVND come from the germline V gene (reference sequence). Drawing the rest from reference TRBV19 and TRBJ1-4, the complete variable domain is DGGITQSPKYLFRKEGQNVTLSCEQNLNHDAMYWYRQDPGQGLRLIYYSQIVNDFQKGDIAEGYSVSREKKESFPLTVTSAQKNPTAFYLCASSPWTGPNEKLFFGSGTQLSVL.

This clone was counted once. V gene TRBV7-9 combines with J gene TRBJ2-3, with a weak D call TRBD2 (6 bases). Per the germline V gene, CDR1 is SEHNR and CDR2 is FQNEAQ (reference sequence). The CDR3 has 14 residues. V lost 5 bases to trimming and J lost 3 bases, with 12 bases between them. DNA for the CDR3: TGTGCCAGCAGCCCCGGGGGAATTACAGATACGCAGTATTTT. This translates into CASSPGGITDTQYF. Looking up the rest from reference TRBV7-9 and TRBJ2-3 gives the full variable domain: DTGVSQNPRHKITKRGQNVTFRCDPISEHNRLYWYRQTLGQGPEFLTYFQNEAQLEKSRLLSDRFSAERPKGSFSTLEIQRTEQGDSAMYLCASSPGGITDTQYFGPGTRLTVL.

The chain links TRBV7-4 to TRBJ1-2; D remains unclear. The CDR3 sequence is 16 residues long. Germline CDR1 reads SGHVT; CDR2 reads SQSDAQ. Trimming took off 6 bases at V and 4 bases at J, with 21 bases between the two ends. The DNA of the CDR3 is TGTGCCAGCAGTCAAGTCTCCACAGCAGGAACCTATGGCTACACCTTC. Residues: CASSQVSTAGTYGYTF.

This clone appeared a single time. The CDR3: CAISGGRDYTF. In DNA form, the CDR3 reads TGTGCCATCAGTGGGGGCAGGGACTACACCTTC. This chain uses TRBV10-3 with TRBJ1-2; D possibly corresponds to TRBD1 (5 bases). V was clipped by 4 bases and J by 10 bases, with 10 bases between them. This CDR3 has 11 amino acids. CDR1 ENHRY and CDR2 SYGVKD come from the germline V gene.

V is TRBV28 and J is TRBJ2-1; the D gene is possibly TRBD2 (5 bases). V lost 5 bases and J lost 2, with 16 bases in between. The CDR3 runs 16 residues. Germline V gene sequence: CDR1 MDHEN, CDR2 SYDVKM. CDR3 residues: CASSPRGGGAYNEQFF. CDR3 DNA: TGTGCCAGCAGTCCAAGAGGTGGAGGCGCCTACAATGAGCAGTTCTTC.

V and J are TRBV4-3 and TRBJ2-3; TRBD2 is a possible D gene (7 bases). Germline V lookup: CDR1 LGHNA, CDR2 YSLEER. The V gene lost 5 bases and the J gene lost 6 bases, with 21 bases spanning the gap. This CDR3 spans 16 amino acids. The CDR3 DNA reads as TGCGCCAGCAGCTCCTTAGGGGGGGCAGCCACGGATACGCAGTATTTT. It is translated as CASSSLGGAATDTQYF.